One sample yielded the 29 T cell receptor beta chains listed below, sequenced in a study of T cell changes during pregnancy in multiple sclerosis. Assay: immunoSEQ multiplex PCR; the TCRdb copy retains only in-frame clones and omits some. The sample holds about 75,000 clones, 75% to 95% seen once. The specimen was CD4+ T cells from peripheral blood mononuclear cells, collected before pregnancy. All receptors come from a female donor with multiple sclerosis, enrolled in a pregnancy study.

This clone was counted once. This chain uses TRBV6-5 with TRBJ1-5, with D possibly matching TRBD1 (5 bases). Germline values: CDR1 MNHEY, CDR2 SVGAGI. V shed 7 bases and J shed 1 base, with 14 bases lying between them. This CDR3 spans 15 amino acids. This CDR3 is CASKTTGGSNQPQHF. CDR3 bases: TGTGCCAGCAAAACAACCGGGGGAAGCAATCAGCCCCAGCATTTT.

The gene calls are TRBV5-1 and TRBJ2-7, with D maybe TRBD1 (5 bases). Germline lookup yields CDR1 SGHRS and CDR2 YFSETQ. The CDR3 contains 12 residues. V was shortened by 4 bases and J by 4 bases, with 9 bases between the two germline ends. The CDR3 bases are TGCGCCAGCAGCGTTGACAGTTACGAGCAGTACTTC. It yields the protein CASSVDSYEQYF.

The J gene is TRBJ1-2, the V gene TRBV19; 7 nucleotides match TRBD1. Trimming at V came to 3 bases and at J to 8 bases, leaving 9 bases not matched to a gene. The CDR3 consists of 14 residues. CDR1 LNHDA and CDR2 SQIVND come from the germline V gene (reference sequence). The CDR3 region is CASSIKGAGRGYTF. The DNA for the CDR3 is TGTGCCAGTAGTATCAAGGGGGCGGGCAGAGGCTACACCTTC.

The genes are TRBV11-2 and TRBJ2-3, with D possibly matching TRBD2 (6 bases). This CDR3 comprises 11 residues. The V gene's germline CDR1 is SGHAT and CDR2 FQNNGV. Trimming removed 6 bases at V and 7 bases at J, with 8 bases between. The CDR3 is CASSRGYTQYF. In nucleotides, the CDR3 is TGTGCCAGCAGTCGGGGGTATACGCAGTATTTT.

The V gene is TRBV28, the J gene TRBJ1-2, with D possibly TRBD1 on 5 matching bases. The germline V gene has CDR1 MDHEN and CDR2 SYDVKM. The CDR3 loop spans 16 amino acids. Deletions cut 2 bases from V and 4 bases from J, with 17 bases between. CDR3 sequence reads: CASSLARRGWGYGYTF. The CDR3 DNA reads TGTGCCAGCAGTTTAGCTAGGAGGGGATGGGGCTATGGCTACACCTTC.

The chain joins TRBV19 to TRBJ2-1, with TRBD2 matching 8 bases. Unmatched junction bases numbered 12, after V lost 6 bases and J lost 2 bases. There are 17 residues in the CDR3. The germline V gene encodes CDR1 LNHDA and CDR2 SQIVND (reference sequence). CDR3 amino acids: CASSLYGGASPYNEQFF. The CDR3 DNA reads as TGTGCCAGTAGCCTATACGGGGGGGCCTCCCCCTACAATGAGCAGTTCTTC.

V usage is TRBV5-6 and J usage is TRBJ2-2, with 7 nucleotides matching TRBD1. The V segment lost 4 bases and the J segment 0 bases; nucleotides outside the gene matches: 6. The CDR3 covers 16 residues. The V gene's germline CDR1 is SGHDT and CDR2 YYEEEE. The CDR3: CASSPLDRANTGELFF. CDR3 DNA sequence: TGTGCCAGCAGCCCACTTGACAGGGCGAACACCGGGGAGCTGTTTTTT.

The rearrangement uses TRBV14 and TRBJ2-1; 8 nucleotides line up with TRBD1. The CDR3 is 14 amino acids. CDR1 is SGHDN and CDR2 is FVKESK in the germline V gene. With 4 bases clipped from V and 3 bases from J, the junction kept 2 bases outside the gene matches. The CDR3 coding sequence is TGTGCCAGCAGCCGGGACAGGATCTACAATGAGCAGTTCTTC. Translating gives CASSRDRIYNEQFF.

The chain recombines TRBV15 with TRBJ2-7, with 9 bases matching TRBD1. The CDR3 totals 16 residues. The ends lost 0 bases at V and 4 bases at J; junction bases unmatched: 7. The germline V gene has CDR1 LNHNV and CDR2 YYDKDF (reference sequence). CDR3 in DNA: TGTGCCACCAGCAGAGATTTGGGACAGGGAAAATACGAGCAGTACTTC. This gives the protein CATSRDLGQGKYEQYF.

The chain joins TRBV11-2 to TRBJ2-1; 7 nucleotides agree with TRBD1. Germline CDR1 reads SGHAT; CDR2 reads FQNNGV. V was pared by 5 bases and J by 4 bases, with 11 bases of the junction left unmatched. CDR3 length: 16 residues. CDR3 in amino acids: CASSLRDRATYNEQFF. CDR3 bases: TGTGCCAGCAGCCTCCGGGACAGAGCTACGTACAATGAGCAGTTCTTC.

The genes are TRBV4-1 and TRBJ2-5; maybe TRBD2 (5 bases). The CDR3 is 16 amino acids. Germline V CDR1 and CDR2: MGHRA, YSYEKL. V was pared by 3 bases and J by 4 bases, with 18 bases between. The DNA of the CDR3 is TGCGCCAGCAGCCAGACTGGAGGCAGTCGTGGAGAGACCCAGTACTTC. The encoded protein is CASSQTGGSRGETQYF.

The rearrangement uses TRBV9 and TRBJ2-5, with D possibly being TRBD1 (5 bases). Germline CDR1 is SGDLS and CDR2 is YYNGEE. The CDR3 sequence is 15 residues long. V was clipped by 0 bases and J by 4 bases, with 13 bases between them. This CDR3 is CASSVAPGKLETQYF. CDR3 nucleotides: TGTGCCAGCAGCGTAGCCCCAGGGAAGTTAGAGACCCAGTACTTC.

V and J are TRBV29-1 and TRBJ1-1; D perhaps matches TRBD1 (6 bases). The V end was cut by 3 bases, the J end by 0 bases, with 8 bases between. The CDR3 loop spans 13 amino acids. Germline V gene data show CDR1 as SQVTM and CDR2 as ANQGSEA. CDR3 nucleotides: TGCAGCGTTGAGACAGGACTGAACACTGAAGCTTTCTTT. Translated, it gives CSVETGLNTEAFF.

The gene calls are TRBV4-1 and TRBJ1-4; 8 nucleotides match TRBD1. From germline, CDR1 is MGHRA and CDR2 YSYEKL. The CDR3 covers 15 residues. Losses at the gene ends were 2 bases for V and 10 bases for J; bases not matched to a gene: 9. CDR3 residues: CASSQPRTGIRKLFF. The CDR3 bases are TGCGCCAGCAGCCAACCCAGGACAGGGATTAGAAAACTGTTTTTT.

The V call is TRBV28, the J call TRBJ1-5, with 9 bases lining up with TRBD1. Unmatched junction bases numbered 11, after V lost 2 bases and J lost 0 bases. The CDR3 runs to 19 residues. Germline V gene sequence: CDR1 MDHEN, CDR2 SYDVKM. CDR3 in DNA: TGTGCCAGCAGTTTAGGGACAGGGTCCTTCCAATATAGCAATCAGCCCCAGCATTTT. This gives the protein CASSLGTGSFQYSNQPQHF.

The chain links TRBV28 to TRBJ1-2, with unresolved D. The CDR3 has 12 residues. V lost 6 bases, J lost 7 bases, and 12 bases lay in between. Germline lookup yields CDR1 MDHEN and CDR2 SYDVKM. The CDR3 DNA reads TGTGCCAGCAGGTTACTTGCGGGTGGCTACACCTTC. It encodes CASRLLAGGYTF.

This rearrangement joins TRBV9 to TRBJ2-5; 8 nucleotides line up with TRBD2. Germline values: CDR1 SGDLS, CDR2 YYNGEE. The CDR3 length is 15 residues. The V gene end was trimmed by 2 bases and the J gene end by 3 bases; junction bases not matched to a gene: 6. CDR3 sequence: CASSVLAGSKETQYF. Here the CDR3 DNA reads TGTGCCAGCAGCGTCTTAGCGGGGTCTAAAGAGACCCAGTACTTC.

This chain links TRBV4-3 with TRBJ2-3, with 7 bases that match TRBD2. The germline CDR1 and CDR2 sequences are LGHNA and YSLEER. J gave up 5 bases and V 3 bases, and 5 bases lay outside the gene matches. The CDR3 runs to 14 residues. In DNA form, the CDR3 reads TGCGCCAGCAGCCAGGGAGGGACCGGAGATACGCAGTATTTT. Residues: CASSQGGTGDTQYF.

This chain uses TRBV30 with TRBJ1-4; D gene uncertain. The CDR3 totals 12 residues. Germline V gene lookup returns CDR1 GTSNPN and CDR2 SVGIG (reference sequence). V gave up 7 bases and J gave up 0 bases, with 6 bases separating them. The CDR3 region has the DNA TGTGCCTTCCCAGCAACTAATGAAAAACTGTTTTTT. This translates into CAFPATNEKLFF.

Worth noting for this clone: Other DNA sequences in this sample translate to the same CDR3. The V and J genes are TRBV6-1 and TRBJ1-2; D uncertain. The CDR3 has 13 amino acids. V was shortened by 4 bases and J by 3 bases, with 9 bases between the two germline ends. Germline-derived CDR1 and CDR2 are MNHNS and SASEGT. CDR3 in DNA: TGTGCCAGCAGTGGTCAATCGGACTATGGCTACACCTTC. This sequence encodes CASSGQSDYGYTF.

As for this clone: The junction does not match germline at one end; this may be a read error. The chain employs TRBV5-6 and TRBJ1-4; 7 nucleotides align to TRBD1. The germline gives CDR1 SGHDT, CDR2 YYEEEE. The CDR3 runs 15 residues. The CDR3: CTSSLTGQRNEKLFF. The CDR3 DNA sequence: TGTACCAGCAGCTTGACGGGACAGCGAAATGAAAAACTGTTTTTT.

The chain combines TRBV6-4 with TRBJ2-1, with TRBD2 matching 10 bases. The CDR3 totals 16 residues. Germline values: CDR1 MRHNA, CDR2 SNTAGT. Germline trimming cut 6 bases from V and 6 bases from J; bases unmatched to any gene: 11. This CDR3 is CASSRYVAGGLNEQFF. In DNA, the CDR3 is TGTGCCAGCAGCCGATATGTAGCGGGGGGACTCAATGAGCAGTTCTTC.

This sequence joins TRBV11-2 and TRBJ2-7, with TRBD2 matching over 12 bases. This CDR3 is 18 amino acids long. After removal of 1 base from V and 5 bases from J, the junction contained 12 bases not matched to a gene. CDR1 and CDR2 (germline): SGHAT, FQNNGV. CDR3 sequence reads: CASSLGRLAGASGDEQYF. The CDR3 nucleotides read TGTGCCAGCAGCTTAGGTAGACTAGCGGGAGCTAGCGGGGACGAGCAGTACTTC.

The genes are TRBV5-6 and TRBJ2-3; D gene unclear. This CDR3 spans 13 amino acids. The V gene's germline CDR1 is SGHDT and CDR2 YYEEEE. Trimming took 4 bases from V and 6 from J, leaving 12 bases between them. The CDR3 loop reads CASSLDPGDTQYF. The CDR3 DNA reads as TGTGCCAGCAGCCTAGACCCCGGGGATACGCAGTATTTT.

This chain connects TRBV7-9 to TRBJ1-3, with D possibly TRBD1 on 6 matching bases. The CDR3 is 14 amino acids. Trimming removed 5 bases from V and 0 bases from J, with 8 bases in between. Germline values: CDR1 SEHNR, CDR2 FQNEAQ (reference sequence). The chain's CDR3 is CASSGQSSGNTIYF. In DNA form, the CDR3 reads TGTGCCAGCAGCGGACAGTCCTCTGGAAACACCATATATTTT.

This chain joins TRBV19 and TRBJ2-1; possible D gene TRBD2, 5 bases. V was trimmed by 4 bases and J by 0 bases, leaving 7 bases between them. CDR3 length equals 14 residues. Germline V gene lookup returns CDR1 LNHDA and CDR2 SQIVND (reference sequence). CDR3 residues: CASSRESSYNEQFF. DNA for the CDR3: TGTGCCAGTAGTAGGGAGTCCTCCTACAATGAGCAGTTCTTC. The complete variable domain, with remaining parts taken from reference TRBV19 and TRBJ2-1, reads DGGITQSPKYLFRKEGQNVTLSCEQNLNHDAMYWYRQDPGQGLRLIYYSQIVNDFQKGDIAEGYSVSREKKESFPLTVTSAQKNPTAFYLCASSRESSYNEQFFGPGTRLTVL.

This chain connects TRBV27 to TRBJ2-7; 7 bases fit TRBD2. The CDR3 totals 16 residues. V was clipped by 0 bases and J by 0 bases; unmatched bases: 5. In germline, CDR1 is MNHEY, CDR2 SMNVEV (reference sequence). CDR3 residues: CASSLSGGGSSYEQYF. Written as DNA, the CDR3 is TGTGCCAGCAGTTTATCTGGCGGGGGAAGCTCCTACGAGCAGTACTTC.

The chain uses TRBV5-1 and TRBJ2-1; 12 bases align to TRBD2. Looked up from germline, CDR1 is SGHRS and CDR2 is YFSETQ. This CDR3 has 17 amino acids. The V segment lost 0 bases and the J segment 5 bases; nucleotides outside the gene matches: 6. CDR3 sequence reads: CASSLGSLAGGNNEQFF. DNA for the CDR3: TGCGCCAGCAGCTTGGGTTCGCTAGCGGGAGGGAACAATGAGCAGTTCTTC. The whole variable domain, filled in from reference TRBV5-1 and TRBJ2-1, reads KAGVTQTPRYLIKTRGQQVTLSCSPISGHRSVSWYQQTPGQGLQFLFEYFSETQRNKGNFPGRFSGRQFSNSRSEMNVSTLELGDSALYLCASSLGSLAGGNNEQFFGPGTRLTVL.

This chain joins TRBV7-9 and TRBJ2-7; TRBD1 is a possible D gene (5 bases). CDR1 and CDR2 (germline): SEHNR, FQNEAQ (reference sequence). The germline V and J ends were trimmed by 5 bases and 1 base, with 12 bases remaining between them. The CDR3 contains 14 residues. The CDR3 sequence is CASSEWGRSYEQYF. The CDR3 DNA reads TGTGCCAGCAGCGAATGGGGCCGGTCCTACGAGCAGTACTTC.